These 27 T cell receptor beta chains were all obtained from the same sample, sequenced in a study of PD-L1 blockade in urothelial cancer. This table comes from immunoSEQ multiplex PCR, and its TCRdb copy is limited to in-frame clones, with some not included. The sample shows some 49,000 clones, around nine tenths of them seen only once. The input for sequencing was PBMCs, taken around atezolizumab (anti-PD-L1) treatment. These receptors came from a man between 60 and 75 years old with urothelial cancer.

The rearrangement uses TRBV4-1 and TRBJ2-3; the D gene is possibly TRBD2 (5 bases). Per the germline V gene, CDR1 is MGHRA and CDR2 is YSYEKL. The germline V and J ends were trimmed by 0 bases and 4 bases, with 14 bases remaining between them. This CDR3 comprises 16 residues. Here the CDR3 reads CASSQDPPGGPDTQYF. CDR3 DNA sequence: TGCGCCAGCAGCCAAGATCCCCCAGGAGGCCCAGATACGCAGTATTTT.

The rearrangement uses TRBV6-1 and TRBJ1-1; D perhaps matches TRBD1 (6 bases). The germline V gene has CDR1 MNHNS and CDR2 SASEGT. Trimming pared 10 bases from V and 4 bases from J, leaving 16 bases between. The CDR3 is 13 amino acids. This chain's CDR3 is CATAPIQGTEAFF. The CDR3 DNA sequence: TGTGCCACCGCTCCGATACAGGGCACTGAAGCTTTCTTT.

J is TRBJ2-2 and V is TRBV18; 9 positions match TRBD1. There are 16 residues in the CDR3. Germline-derived CDR1 and CDR2 are KGHSH and LQKENI. The V segment lost 2 bases and the J segment 7 bases; nucleotides outside the gene matches: 8. CDR3 bases: TGTGCCAGCTCACCATTAACCGGGACAGGGATCGGGGAGCTGTTTTTT. It yields the protein CASSPLTGTGIGELFF.

The DNA for the CDR3 is TGTGCCAGCAGATATCCGGGACAAAACTATGGCTACACCTTC. It encodes CASRYPGQNYGYTF. This chain uses TRBV6-5 with TRBJ1-2; the D gene is possibly TRBD1 (6 bases). The V and J ends lost 6 bases and 2 bases respectively, with 13 bases between them. Looked up from germline, CDR1 is MNHEY and CDR2 is SVGAGI. This CDR3 region has 14 residues.

In this sample, this clone turned up once. The chain has TRBV28 and TRBJ1-2; possibly TRBD1 for D (6 bases). The CDR3 is 19 residues long. CDR1 MDHEN and CDR2 SYDVKM come from the germline V gene. V lost 1 base to trimming and J lost 0 bases, with 21 bases between them. CDR3 amino acids: CASSLSSIRGATTNYGYTF. CDR3 DNA sequence: TGTGCCAGCAGTTTATCCTCCATCCGGGGGGCGACTACTAACTATGGCTACACCTTC.

The chain recombines TRBV2 with TRBJ1-1; TRBD1 aligns across 8 bases. Germline values: CDR1 SNHLY, CDR2 FYNNEI. Germline trimming cut 6 bases from V and 6 bases from J; bases unmatched to any gene: 12. This CDR3 has 15 amino acids. The CDR3 coding sequence is TGTGCCAGCAGGTACCTACAGGGGGGGTTAGCTGAAGCTTTCTTT. Amino acids: CASRYLQGGLAEAFF.

This clone turned up a few times. This chain links TRBV28 with TRBJ1-1; tentative D call: TRBD1 (5 bases). The CDR3 consists of 11 residues. Germline CDR1 and CDR2: MDHEN and SYDVKM. V was cut by 11 bases and J by 7 bases, with 14 bases left in between. CDR3 sequence reads: CASRGTFEAFF. The CDR3 DNA reads TGTGCCTCAAGGGGAACCTTTGAAGCTTTCTTT.

This clone is labeled medium-sized (0.01 to 0.1%). The chain couples TRBV18 to TRBJ1-1, with D tentatively TRBD1 (6 bases). The CDR3 contains 13 residues. Germline values: CDR1 KGHSH, CDR2 LQKENI. The V and J ends lost 9 bases and 4 bases respectively, with 15 bases between them. As DNA, the CDR3 is TGTGCCAGTACCGAGGGAGGGGGCACTGAAGCTTTCTTT. This sequence encodes CASTEGGGTEAFF.

V is TRBV11-1 and J is TRBJ2-7; 12 bases fit TRBD2. Per the germline V gene, CDR1 is SGHAT and CDR2 is FQDESV (reference sequence). The V gene end was trimmed by 6 bases and the J gene end by 4 bases; junction bases not matched to a gene: 7. This CDR3 region has 15 residues. The CDR3: CASRKSSGGEYEQYF. The DNA of the CDR3 is TGTGCCAGCAGGAAGTCTAGCGGGGGGGAGTACGAGCAGTACTTC.

The chain combines TRBV18 with TRBJ1-2, with 7 bases that match TRBD1. There are 15 residues in the CDR3. The trim removed 3 bases at V and 7 bases at J, leaving 11 bases unmatched. Germline V gene lookup returns CDR1 KGHSH and CDR2 LQKENI. The CDR3 region is CASSPRRDRETGYTF. CDR3 bases: TGTGCCAGCTCACCCAGGCGAGACAGGGAAACTGGCTACACCTTC.

The chain recombines TRBV6-4 with TRBJ2-1, with 12 bases lining up with TRBD2. The CDR3 runs to 15 residues. Germline assignment: CDR1 MRHNA and CDR2 SNTAGT. The V gene end was trimmed by 3 bases and the J gene end by 9 bases; junction bases not matched to a gene: 6. Here the CDR3 reads CASSEQLAGGSEQFF. CDR3 DNA: TGTGCCAGCAGTGAACAACTAGCGGGGGGCAGTGAGCAGTTCTTC.

The chain combines TRBV18 with TRBJ1-1; no clear D. CDR3 length: 14 residues. V was trimmed by 2 bases and J by 5 bases, leaving 12 bases between them. The germline gives CDR1 KGHSH, CDR2 LQKENI. The CDR3 loop reads CASSPGPFYTEAFF. The CDR3 nucleotides are TGTGCCAGCTCACCAGGGCCCTTTTATACTGAAGCTTTCTTT.

This clone has more than one count but fewer than ten. The V gene is TRBV28, the J gene TRBJ2-2, with 9 nucleotides matching TRBD1. The CDR3 contains 14 residues. CDR1 and CDR2 from the germline V gene are MDHEN and SYDVKM. Losses at the gene ends were 5 bases for V and 7 bases for J; bases not matched to a gene: 5. DNA for the CDR3: TGTGCCAGCAGTCCTGACAGGGGGGGCGGGGAGCTGTTTTTT. Residues: CASSPDRGGGELFF.

The chain is built from TRBV25-1 and TRBJ2-1; tentative D call: TRBD1 (6 bases). Trimming shortened V by 1 base and J by 8 bases, and 15 bases separated the two germline ends. Germline V lookup: CDR1 MGHDK, CDR2 SYGVNS. There are 15 residues in the CDR3. This chain's CDR3 is CASSELGTGHDEQFF. CDR3 nucleotide sequence: TGTGCCAGCAGTGAATTGGGAACAGGGCACGATGAGCAGTTCTTC.

The chain has TRBV4-1 and TRBJ2-5, with 7 positions matching TRBD2. Germline V gene lookup returns CDR1 MGHRA and CDR2 YSYEKL. The V and J ends lost 3 bases and 2 bases, in that order; junction bases with no gene match: 9. This CDR3 contains 16 residues. CDR3 sequence (DNA): TGCGCCAGCAGCCACGGGGGAGCTAGCGGTCAAGAGACCCAGTACTTC. As protein: CASSHGGASGQETQYF.

J is TRBJ2-3 and V is TRBV7-2, with TRBD2 identical over 9 bases. The ends lost 3 bases at V and 3 bases at J; junction bases unmatched: 7. The length of the CDR3 is 16 residues. Germline V CDR1 and CDR2: SGHTA, FQGNSA. CDR3 sequence reads: CASSFRGGATTDTQYF. The CDR3 DNA follows: TGTGCCAGCAGCTTCCGCGGGGGGGCTACGACAGATACGCAGTATTTT.

Details on this clone: The same CDR3 is also encoded by other DNA sequences in this sample. The rearrangement joins TRBV5-4 to TRBJ2-2; 7 bases agree with TRBD2. V lost 1 base and J lost 1; bases outside the gene matches: 4. The germline gives CDR1 SGHNT, CDR2 YYREEE (reference sequence). The CDR3 is 16 residues long. CDR3 DNA sequence: TGTGCCAGCAGCTTGCGACTAGCTTGGAACACCGGGGAGCTGTTTTTT. It specifies CASSLRLAWNTGELFF.

V usage is TRBV6-5 and J usage is TRBJ2-2, with 9 bases identical to TRBD1. Per germline, CDR1 MNHEY and CDR2 SVGAGI. V gave up 8 bases and J gave up 3 bases; unmatched junction bases: 7. This CDR3 has 15 amino acids. CDR3 nucleotides: TGTGCCAGCGGACGACAGGGGGTCGACACCGGGGAGCTGTTTTTT. The encoded protein is CASGRQGVDTGELFF.

The V gene is TRBV5-1, the J gene TRBJ2-3, with 7 bases that match TRBD1. After removal of 4 bases from V and 2 bases from J, the junction contained 7 bases not matched to a gene. This CDR3 spans 15 amino acids. Germline CDR1 reads SGHRS; CDR2 reads YFSETQ. The CDR3 sequence: CASSLLGQDTDTQYF. Written as DNA, the CDR3 is TGCGCCAGCAGCCTCCTAGGACAGGACACAGATACGCAGTATTTT.

This clone appeared once. J is TRBJ1-3 and V is TRBV9; D is perhaps TRBD1 (6 bases). In germline, CDR1 is SGDLS, CDR2 YYNGEE. The CDR3 length is 15 residues. Trimming removed 7 bases from V and 0 bases from J, with 14 bases in between. CDR3 amino acids: CASGGQPFSGNTIYF. The DNA of the CDR3 is TGTGCCAGCGGGGGACAACCATTCTCTGGAAACACCATATATTTT. The entire variable domain, with the rest obtained from reference TRBV9 and TRBJ1-3, is as follows: DSGVTQTPKHLITATGQRVTLRCSPRSGDLSVYWYQQSLDQGLQFLIQYYNGEERAKGNILERFSAQQFPDLHSELNLSSLELGDSALYFCASGGQPFSGNTIYFGEGSWLTVV.

CDR3 residues: CASWPGTSSPLHF. Written as DNA, the CDR3 is TGTGCCAGCTGGCCAGGGACAAGTTCACCCCTCCACTTT. V is TRBV7-8 and J is TRBJ1-6, with a possible D match to TRBD1 (6 bases). This CDR3 has 13 residues. The germline V and J ends were trimmed by 8 bases and 9 bases, with 14 bases remaining between them. The germline CDR1 and CDR2 sequences are SGHVS and FQNEAQ.

This clone was observed a single time. The CDR3 sequence is CAWSVSGNQPQHF. The CDR3 DNA reads TGTGCCTGGAGTGTATCGGGAAATCAGCCCCAGCATTTT. This chain links TRBV30 with TRBJ1-5; D unresolved. There are 13 residues in the CDR3. V lost 0 bases, J lost 4 bases, and 7 bases lay in between. Germline loops: CDR1 GTSNPN, CDR2 SVGIG (reference sequence).

This sequence joins TRBV5-4 and TRBJ2-3; 7 bases are shared with TRBD1. J gave up 2 bases and V 4 bases, and 7 bases lay outside the gene matches. This CDR3 has 15 amino acids. Germline assignment: CDR1 SGHNT and CDR2 YYREEE (reference sequence). CDR3 DNA sequence: TGTGCCAGCAGCGGACTTGGACAGGTCACAGATACGCAGTATTTT. Its protein is CASSGLGQVTDTQYF.

The chain recombines TRBV30 with TRBJ1-6; TRBD1 agrees at 10 bases. The germline V gene has CDR1 GTSNPN and CDR2 SVGIG (reference sequence). V was clipped by 5 bases and J by 11 bases; unmatched bases: 3. CDR3 length: 12 amino acids. CDR3 DNA sequence: TGTGCCTGGGCCGGACAGGGGGCACCCCTCCACTTT. It yields the protein CAWAGQGAPLHF. The entire variable domain, with the rest obtained from reference TRBV30 and TRBJ1-6, is as follows: SQTIHQWPATLVQPVGSPLSLECTVEGTSNPNLYWYRQAAGRGLQLLFYSVGIGQISSEVPQNLSASRPQDRQFILSSKKLLLSDSGFYLCAWAGQGAPLHFGNGTRLTVT.

J is TRBJ2-2 and V is TRBV4-1; weak D call: TRBD2 (6 bases). This CDR3 region has 15 residues. The V and J ends lost 6 bases and 3 bases respectively, with 14 bases between them. In germline, CDR1 is MGHRA, CDR2 YSYEKL. CDR3 region: CASRGTPLDTGELFF. The CDR3 DNA reads as TGCGCCAGCAGGGGGACTCCTCTGGACACCGGGGAGCTGTTTTTT.

This clone was seen just once. The chain carries TRBV10-1 and TRBJ1-1; no clear D gene. Germline loops: CDR1 WNHNN, CDR2 SYGVQD (reference sequence). V dropped 0 bases and J dropped 5 bases, with 10 bases sitting between them. The CDR3 runs to 14 residues. The CDR3, as DNA: TGCGCCAGCAGTGAGTCGATGTTGAGTACTGAAGCTTTCTTT. This encodes CASSESMLSTEAFF.

V gene TRBV27 combines with J gene TRBJ2-7; a weak D match, TRBD2 (5 bases). V lost 5 bases to trimming and J lost 6 bases, with 11 bases between them. Germline V gene lookup returns CDR1 MNHEY and CDR2 SMNVEV (reference sequence). This CDR3 comprises 12 residues. CDR3 amino acids: CASSQDEGEQYF. The DNA of the CDR3 is TGTGCCAGCAGTCAGGACGAGGGCGAGCAGTACTTC.